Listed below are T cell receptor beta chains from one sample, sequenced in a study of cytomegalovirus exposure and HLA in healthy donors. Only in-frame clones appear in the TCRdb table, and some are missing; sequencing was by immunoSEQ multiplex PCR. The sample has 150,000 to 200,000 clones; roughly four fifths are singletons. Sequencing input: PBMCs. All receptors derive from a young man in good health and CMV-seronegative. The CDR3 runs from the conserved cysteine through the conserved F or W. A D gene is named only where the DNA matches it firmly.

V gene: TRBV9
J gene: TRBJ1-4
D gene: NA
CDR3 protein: CASTLGVTNEKLFF

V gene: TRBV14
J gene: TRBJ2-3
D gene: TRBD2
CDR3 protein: CASSFAGGTDTQYF

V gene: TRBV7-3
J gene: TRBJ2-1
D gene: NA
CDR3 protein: CASSLDPSHGYNEQFF

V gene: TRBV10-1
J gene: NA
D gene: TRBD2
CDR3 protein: CASSETSGGTPYEQYF

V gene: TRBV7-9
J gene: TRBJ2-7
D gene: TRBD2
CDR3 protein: CASSLDLADYEQYF

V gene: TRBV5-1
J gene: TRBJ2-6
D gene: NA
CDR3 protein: CASTLSSGANGLTF

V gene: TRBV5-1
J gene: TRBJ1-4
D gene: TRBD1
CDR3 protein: CASSQTGGRLSNEKLFF

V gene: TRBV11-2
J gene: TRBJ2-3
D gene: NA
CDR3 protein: CASSPRDSGTDTQYF

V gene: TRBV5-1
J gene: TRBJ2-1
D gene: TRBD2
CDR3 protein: CASSGGTSLGEQFF

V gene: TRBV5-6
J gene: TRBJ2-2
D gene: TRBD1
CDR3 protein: CASRQGANTGELFF

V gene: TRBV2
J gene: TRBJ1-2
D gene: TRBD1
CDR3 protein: CASSVARTGYGYTF

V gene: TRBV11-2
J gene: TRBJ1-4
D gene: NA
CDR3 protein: CASSLLRTDSNEKLFF

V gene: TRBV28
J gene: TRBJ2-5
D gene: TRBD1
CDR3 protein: CASTTGGMGETQYF

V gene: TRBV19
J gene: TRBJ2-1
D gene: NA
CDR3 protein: CASSLSLARYRGEQFF

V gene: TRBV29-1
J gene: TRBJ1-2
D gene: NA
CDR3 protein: CSVAPRDNIYGYTF

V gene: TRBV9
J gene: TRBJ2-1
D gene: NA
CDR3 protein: CASSVDRQDNEQFF